This T cell receptor beta chain was sequenced during a study of T cells after yellow fever vaccination. The table lists this clonotype with a few counts. What it binds is unknown. Germline V CDR1 and CDR2: MNHEY, SMNVEV (reference sequence). V shed 2 bases and J shed 3 bases, with 8 bases lying between them. The CDR3 is 14 amino acids. Findings of the study overall: Among primary-vaccination clones, most reappeared after the booster, at roughly 95% for CD4 and 88% for CD8. From the bulk population, abundant clonotypes could contaminate and appear within FACS-sorted repertoires.

A process of 5'RACE template switching, which added a universal primer site and UMIs, was used to make TCR cDNA. TCRdb used MiXCR to reprocess the 5' RACE reads, holding one entry per CDR3 protein. This sample yields about 350,000 distinct CDR3 sequences, of which over 4% are seen a single time; 20% to 25% belongs to the top ten. The input for sequencing was PBMCs, taken 5 days after the yellow fever booster vaccination. The rearrangement links TRBV27 to TRBJ1-5, with no clear D. This clonotype was obtained from a man aged 18 to 29 who received the YFV17D yellow fever vaccine. CDR3 in amino acids: CASSLAGNNQPQHF. The DNA for the CDR3 is TGTGCCAGCAGTTTAGCGGGGAACAATCAGCCCCAGCATTTT.